A single sample gave rise to the 22 T cell receptor beta chains below, sequenced in a study of T-cell memory formation after mild COVID-19 (dated by TCRdb to the early 2020s). Libraries were constructed by 5' RACE. The data were produced on an Illumina NovaSeq 6000. Through fastp at Q25 and MiXCR, TCRdb rebuilt clones from the public reads, retaining in-frame beta chains. Entries are consolidated by CDR3 protein sequence, retaining the most common genes and DNA. The sample table lists a few hundred thousand distinct CDR3 sequences, roughly 20% of them with a count of one. The ten largest account for roughly an eighth of the sample. Sequences were obtained from PBMCs or a T cell subset sorted from them (not recorded which). Receptors were obtained from an adult woman who had mild COVID-19 (a few samples of this study predate the infection). The sample titles of this study are shuffled in the database, so cell type and time point are left out; the donor was told from shared clones.

This clonotype was recorded a few times. The rearrangement joins TRBV2 to TRBJ2-7, with no clear D. V gave up 8 bases and J gave up 3 bases, with 20 bases separating them. This CDR3 comprises 15 residues. Germline V CDR1 and CDR2: SNHLY, FYNNEI. The CDR3 DNA reads TGTGCCAGCGGTGGGGTCGGAAGGAAGTACTACGAGCAGTACTTC. Its translation: CASGGVGRKYYEQYF.

This clonotype was picked up a small number of times. The chain has TRBV12-3 or TRBV12-4 and TRBJ2-7; D might be TRBD2 (5 bases). V was cut by 3 bases and J by 5 bases, with 14 bases left in between. The CDR3 length is 14 residues. The CDR3 is CASSFSSGGHEQYF. CDR3 nucleotides: TGTGCCAGCAGTTTCTCTTCCGGAGGCCACGAGCAGTACTTC.

This clonotype was recorded a few times. CDR3 coding DNA: TGTGCCAGCAGTTTAGCGCAAGGGGACACAGATACGCAGTATTTT. It is translated as CASSLAQGDTDTQYF. The chain is built from TRBV12-3 or TRBV12-4 and TRBJ2-3, with a weak D call TRBD1 (5 bases). CDR3 length: 15 amino acids. V was clipped by 0 bases and J by 2 bases, with 9 bases between them.

This clonotype has a handful of counts. The chain uses TRBV24-1 and TRBJ2-7; the D gene is possibly TRBD1 (5 bases). The CDR3 totals 14 residues. Germline V gene data show CDR1 as KGHDR and CDR2 as SFDVKD. The V gene lost 6 bases and the J gene lost 1 base, with 12 bases spanning the gap. The CDR3 reads CATSPGRASYEQYF. CDR3 DNA: TGTGCCACCAGTCCTGGCAGGGCATCCTACGAGCAGTACTTC.

In this sample, this clonotype turned up once. The CDR3 sequence is CSAPRASDYNEQFF. CDR3 nucleotide sequence: TGCAGTGCTCCCCGGGCTAGCGATTACAATGAGCAGTTCTTC. The chain has TRBV20-1 and TRBJ2-1; D possibly corresponds to TRBD2 (6 bases). This CDR3 has 14 residues. V was trimmed by 5 bases and J by 4 bases, leaving 15 bases between them. Germline CDR1 DFQATT, CDR2 SNEGSKA (reference sequence).

V gene TRBV15 combines with J gene TRBJ1-3; no clear D gene. The CDR3 covers 16 residues. Trimming left V 1 base short and J 4 bases short, with 14 bases between. CDR1 and CDR2 from the germline V gene are LNHNV and YYDKDF (reference sequence). Written as DNA, the CDR3 is TGTGCCACCAGCAGAGGTGGAGGGAAGATAGGAAACACCATATATTTT. Its protein is CATSRGGGKIGNTIYF.

This clonotype has a handful of counts. This rearrangement joins TRBV7-9 to TRBJ2-1, with D possibly matching TRBD2 (5 bases). The V gene's germline CDR1 is SEHNR and CDR2 FQNEAQ (reference sequence). The CDR3 runs 16 residues. V dropped 1 base and J dropped 0 bases, with 10 bases sitting between them. The CDR3 DNA reads as TGTGCCAGCAGCTTAGTCCGTGGGAGCTCCTACAATGAGCAGTTCTTC. Its protein is CASSLVRGSSYNEQFF. Using reference TRBV7-9 and TRBJ2-1 for the parts outside the CDR3, the full variable domain is DTGVSQNPRHKITKRGQNVTFRCDPISEHNRLYWYRQTLGQGPEFLTYFQNEAQLEKSRLLSDRFSAERPKGSFSTLEIQRTEQGDSAMYLCASSLVRGSSYNEQFFGPGTRLTVL.

This clonotype was seen ten or more times. This rearrangement joins TRBV7-9 to TRBJ2-1; 14 nucleotides align to TRBD2. Germline trimming cut 1 base from V and 7 bases from J; bases unmatched to any gene: 3. This CDR3 is built from 16 residues. CDR1 SEHNR and CDR2 FQNEAQ come from the germline V gene (reference sequence). CDR3: CASSLGTSGRNNEQFF. DNA for the CDR3: TGTGCCAGCAGCTTAGGGACTAGCGGGAGGAATAATGAGCAGTTCTTC.

This clonotype was counted a few times. The V gene is TRBV30, the J gene TRBJ1-1, with 7 nucleotides matching TRBD1. Germline V CDR1 and CDR2: GTSNPN, SVGIG (reference sequence). The CDR3 has 15 residues. The ends lost 0 bases at V and 4 bases at J; junction bases unmatched: 8. CDR3 DNA: TGTGCCTGGAGTGTACAGGGGCGCGTCTCCACTGAAGCTTTCTTT. Encoded protein: CAWSVQGRVSTEAFF.

This clonotype was found a few times. The chain recombines TRBV6-1 with TRBJ1-1; D not certain. V was pared by 2 bases and J by 6 bases, with 4 bases between. The CDR3 consists of 11 residues. Germline values: CDR1 MNHNS, CDR2 SASEGT. This chain's CDR3 is CASSENPEAFF. In DNA form, the CDR3 reads TGTGCCAGCAGTGAAAACCCTGAAGCTTTCTTT.

The J gene is TRBJ1-2, the V gene TRBV6-2 or TRBV6-3; D is perhaps TRBD1 (6 bases). This CDR3 region has 14 residues. Trimming took 6 bases from V and 7 from J, leaving 18 bases between them. Per germline, CDR1 MNHEY and CDR2 SVGEGT. The CDR3 protein is CASSNEGVIGGYTF. The DNA for the CDR3 is TGTGCCAGCAGCAACGAGGGGGTTATTGGTGGCTACACCTTC.

The chain couples TRBV7-8 to TRBJ1-4; D unclear. The CDR3 spans 14 residues. Germline V gene lookup returns CDR1 SGHVS and CDR2 FQNEAQ. V lost 5 bases and J 6 bases, leaving 13 bases between the germline ends. This chain's CDR3 is CASSQGWADEKLFF. CDR3 nucleotides: TGTGCCAGCAGCCAAGGGTGGGCGGATGAAAAACTGTTTTTT. Full variable domain (remainder filled in from reference TRBV7-8 and TRBJ1-4): GAGVSQSPRYKVAKRGQDVALRCDPISGHVSLFWYQQALGQGPEFLTYFQNEAQLDKSGLPSDRFFAERPEGSVSTLKIQRTQQEDSAVYLCASSQGWADEKLFFGSGTQLSVL.

This clonotype was seen many times. This chain joins TRBV12-3 or TRBV12-4 and TRBJ1-1, with D hard to call. The V gene lost 6 bases and the J gene lost 10 bases, with 12 bases spanning the gap. This CDR3 region has 11 residues. CDR3 sequence reads: CASRQRIRAFF. The CDR3 DNA follows: TGTGCCAGCAGGCAACGGATCCGAGCTTTCTTT.

J is TRBJ1-1 and V is TRBV4-1, with D uncertain. Germline V CDR1 and CDR2: MGHRA, YSYEKL. The CDR3 contains 14 residues. Between the trimmed V and J ends, which lost 3 bases and 7 bases, there was a span of 15 bases. This chain's CDR3 is CASSQRGSRHEAFF. In DNA, the CDR3 is TGCGCCAGCAGCCAGCGTGGGAGCCGACATGAAGCTTTCTTT.

This clonotype was detected only a few times. V usage is TRBV7-2 and J usage is TRBJ1-5, with 9 bases lining up with TRBD1. CDR1 is SGHTA, CDR2 FQGNSA, per germline. After removal of 5 bases from V and 2 bases from J, the junction contained 13 bases not matched to a gene. The CDR3 totals 18 residues. CDR3: CASSPRIQGAIGNQPQHF. The CDR3 coding sequence is TGTGCCAGCAGCCCGCGGATACAGGGGGCGATCGGCAATCAGCCCCAGCATTTT.

This clonotype was counted only a few times. The chain has TRBV5-1 and TRBJ2-5; D uncertain. With 0 bases removed from V and 5 bases from J, the gap between germline ends came to 11 bases. The CDR3 spans 14 residues. Germline lookup yields CDR1 SGHRS and CDR2 YFSETQ. As DNA, the CDR3 is TGCGCCAGCAGCTTGGTTACCCTGACGGAGACCCAGTACTTC. Protein: CASSLVTLTETQYF. The variable domain in full, completed from reference TRBV5-1 and TRBJ2-5, reads KAGVTQTPRYLIKTRGQQVTLSCSPISGHRSVSWYQQTPGQGLQFLFEYFSETQRNKGNFPGRFSGRQFSNSRSEMNVSTLELGDSALYLCASSLVTLTETQYFGPGTRLLVL.

This chain links TRBV12-3 or TRBV12-4 with TRBJ2-3; 13 bases agree with TRBD2. The J segment lost 4 bases and the V segment lost 4 bases, leaving 5 bases of the junction unmatched. The CDR3 runs 16 residues. CDR3 bases: TGTGCCAGCAGTTCAGGACTAGCGGGGGCCCCAGATACGCAGTATTTT. Translating it yields CASSSGLAGAPDTQYF.

The chain links TRBV6-1 to TRBJ1-1; the D gene is possibly TRBD1 (6 bases). The CDR3 is 13 residues long. The V gene's germline CDR1 is MNHNS and CDR2 SASEGT. V was cut by 6 bases and J by 3 bases, with 11 bases left in between. The CDR3 sequence: CASSGQYYTEAFF. The CDR3 DNA is TGTGCCAGCAGCGGACAGTACTACACTGAAGCTTTCTTT.

The table lists this clonotype with a few counts. The rearrangement joins TRBV28 to TRBJ2-2; D not certain. Germline lookup yields CDR1 MDHEN and CDR2 SYDVKM. CDR3 length: 12 amino acids. Between the trimmed V and J ends, which lost 7 bases and 5 bases, there was a span of 8 bases. CDR3 nucleotide sequence: TGTGCCAGCACGACTTCTACCGGGGAGCTGTTTTTT. Translating gives CASTTSTGELFF.

The chain employs TRBV5-5 and TRBJ2-3, with 12 nucleotides matching TRBD2. Germline V lookup: CDR1 SGHKS, CDR2 YYEKEE (reference sequence). With V trimmed by 5 bases and J by 7 bases, 8 bases remained unmatched. The CDR3 contains 15 residues. CDR3 nucleotide sequence: TGTGCCAGCAGTCGAAGACTAGCGGGGGACAATACGCAGTATTTT. Amino acids: CASSRRLAGDNTQYF.

This clonotype was counted only a few times. The chain recombines TRBV5-1 with TRBJ2-1; TRBD1 matches 12 bases. The CDR3 length is 15 residues. The germline V gene encodes CDR1 SGHRS and CDR2 YFSETQ. The V and J ends lost 1 base and 8 bases, in that order; junction bases with no gene match: 4. The CDR3 nucleotides read TGCGCCAGCAGCTTGTTGGGACAGGGGGCCGATGAGCAGTTCTTC. Translating gives CASSLLGQGADEQFF. Full variable domain (remainder filled in from reference TRBV5-1 and TRBJ2-1): KAGVTQTPRYLIKTRGQQVTLSCSPISGHRSVSWYQQTPGQGLQFLFEYFSETQRNKGNFPGRFSGRQFSNSRSEMNVSTLELGDSALYLCASSLLGQGADEQFFGPGTRLTVL.

This clonotype was recorded at least ten times. The J gene is TRBJ2-2, the V gene TRBV7-8, with TRBD1 matching over 8 bases. The CDR3 runs 13 residues. CDR1 is SGHVS, CDR2 FQNEAQ, per germline. The junction had 4 bases not matched to a gene; V was cut back by 5 bases and J by 8 bases. CDR3 nucleotide sequence: TGTGCCAGCAGCAGGGGACAGGCTGGGGAGCTGTTTTTT. Translated, it gives CASSRGQAGELFF.